This T cell receptor beta chain was captured by sequencing in a study of breast tumors, draining lymph nodes, adjacent tissues. MiXCR, applied by TCRdb to the multiplex PCR reads, yields one record per CDR3 protein. The sample holds 140,000 to 150,000 distinct CDR3 sequences, about 31% seen once. CDR3 length: 12 residues. CDR1 and CDR2 from the germline V gene are DFQATT and SNEGSKA (reference sequence). This clonotype occurred many times. Its target is not known. Since a much larger clone is just one base distant, this may be a read error. Study-level points and caveats: Data only fit, rather than demonstrated, lymph node origin of most tumor T cells. Tumors had less TCR diversity than lymph nodes, more than nontumor tissue. Data fit most tumor T cells coming from lymph node, expanding in tumor.

Samples came from axillary lymph nodes draining the breast cancer. This receptor was identified in a female donor with breast cancer. Some clones in this sample may be carry-over from other donors' samples. The chain recombines TRBV20-1 with TRBJ2-5, with TRBD1 matching 8 bases. The sample comprised axillary lymph node tissue. The CDR3 region is CSALGQGETPYF. CDR3 nucleotide sequence: TGCAGTGCTCTCGGACAGGGAGAGACCCCGTACTTC.